This TCR beta chain was observed in a study of naive and memory T cell subsets. Findings and caveats of the study: TCR abundance followed a power law differing between naive and memory subsets. Naive repertoires, especially CD8, held a few larger clonotypes, possibly memory cells re-expressing CD45RA.

The beta constant-region primer was an equimolar mix of two oligonucleotides covering TRBC1 and TRBC2. The ligated cDNA underwent four PCR rounds using SP2 and nested alpha and beta constant-region primers. The cDNA 3' end received a ligated single-stranded oligonucleotide carrying the SP2 primer and a 12-nucleotide UMI. One entry per CDR3 protein results from TCRdb running MiXCR on the UMI-ligation and nested PCR reads. The table lists over 80,000 distinct CDR3 sequences, around 11% of them singletons. As to this clonotype: Its antigen is undetermined.

Alpha and beta libraries were amplified separately from the second PCR onward. V was trimmed by 1 base and J by 5 bases, leaving 8 bases between them. The CDR3 is made up of 13 amino acids. Germline CDR1 and CDR2: LNHNV and YYDKDF (reference sequence). The chain links TRBV15 to TRBJ2-5; the D is unclear. The clonotype originates from a human donor in good health. Material: naive CD4+ T cells from blood. DNA for the CDR3: TGTGCCACCAGCAGAGCCGGGCGGGAGACCCAGTACTTC. It translates to CATSRAGRETQYF.